The rows below give T cell receptor beta chains drawn from one sample of a study of T cell responses to AZD1222 COVID-19 vaccine. Clones were sequenced by immunoSEQ multiplex PCR, and TCRdb holds only the in-frame ones, with some missing. The table records tens of thousands of clones, 92% of them present only once. The starting material was peripheral blood, obtained 28 days after the second AZD1222 dose. The receptor set was obtained from an adult who received the AZD1222 COVID-19 vaccine. Each CDR3 is given with its conserved first and last residue. The order of the fields is J gene, V gene, D gene, clone size, CDR3 protein, CDR3 DNA. A D gene is named only where the DNA matches it firmly. The size of a clone is reported for some rows only, either as once, few or many, or as a class for expanded clones.

J gene: TRBJ1-5; V gene: TRBV6-2/TRBV6-3; D gene: .; clone size: .; CDR3 protein: CASSYTTSSNQPQHF; CDR3 DNA: TGTGCCAGCAGTTACACGACATCCAGCAATCAGCCCCAGCATTTT
J gene: TRBJ2-7; V gene: TRBV28; D gene: .; clone size: .; CDR3 protein: CASSKQASSYEQYF; CDR3 DNA: TGTGCCAGCAGCAAACAGGCTAGCTCCTACGAGCAGTACTTC
J gene: TRBJ2-1; V gene: TRBV5-6; D gene: .; clone size: .; CDR3 protein: CASSRIAEGAYIGEQFF; CDR3 DNA: TGTGCCAGCAGCCGAATAGCGGAAGGGGCCTACATCGGTGAGCAGTTCTTC
J gene: TRBJ1-1; V gene: TRBV14; D gene: .; clone size: .; CDR3 protein: CASSQDGGVTEAFF; CDR3 DNA: TGTGCCAGCAGCCAAGACGGGGGTGTCACTGAAGCTTTCTTT
J gene: TRBJ1-1; V gene: TRBV28; D gene: .; clone size: .; CDR3 protein: CASSLWASRAFF; CDR3 DNA: TGTGCCAGCAGTTTATGGGCTTCACGGGCTTTCTTT
J gene: TRBJ2-7; V gene: TRBV6-2/TRBV6-3; D gene: TRBD2; clone size: .; CDR3 protein: CASSLAGEAYEQYF; CDR3 DNA: TGTGCCAGCAGTTTAGCGGGAGAAGCCTACGAGCAGTACTTC
J gene: TRBJ1-2; V gene: TRBV2; D gene: .; clone size: .; CDR3 protein: CASSEGLTGYTF; CDR3 DNA: TGTGCCAGCAGTGAGGGCCTAACGGGCTACACCTTC
J gene: TRBJ1-6; V gene: TRBV6-4; D gene: .; clone size: few; CDR3 protein: CASSDGGDNSPLHF; CDR3 DNA: TGTGCCAGCAGTGACGGGGGCGATAATTCACCCCTCCACTTT
J gene: TRBJ2-3; V gene: TRBV30; D gene: .; clone size: .; CDR3 protein: CAWSRNSGDTQYF; CDR3 DNA: TGTGCCTGGAGTCGAAACTCCGGGGATACGCAGTATTTT
J gene: TRBJ1-1; V gene: TRBV5-4; D gene: .; clone size: .; CDR3 protein: CASSPEVGTEAFF; CDR3 DNA: TGTGCCAGCAGCCCCGAAGTCGGCACTGAAGCTTTCTTT
J gene: TRBJ2-3; V gene: TRBV18; D gene: TRBD2; clone size: .; CDR3 protein: CASSPLAGGTDTQYF; CDR3 DNA: TGTGCCAGCTCACCCTTAGCGGGCGGCACAGATACGCAGTATTTT
J gene: TRBJ2-7; V gene: TRBV4-1; D gene: .; clone size: few; CDR3 protein: CASSQESGVSSYEQYF; CDR3 DNA: TGCGCCAGCAGCCAAGAATCAGGGGTGAGCTCCTACGAGCAGTACTTC
J gene: TRBJ1-5; V gene: TRBV15; D gene: TRBD1; clone size: .; CDR3 protein: CATSRGQGAWNQPQHF; CDR3 DNA: TGTGCCACCAGCAGGGGACAGGGGGCATGGAATCAGCCCCAGCATTTT
J gene: TRBJ2-7; V gene: TRBV4-1; D gene: .; clone size: .; CDR3 protein: CASSQVPIGAYEQYF; CDR3 DNA: TGCGCCAGCAGCCAAGTCCCGATAGGAGCCTACGAGCAGTACTTC
J gene: TRBJ2-3; V gene: TRBV11-2; D gene: .; clone size: .; CDR3 protein: CASNPLPALAEMGDTQYF; CDR3 DNA: TGTGCCAGCAACCCCCTGCCTGCTTTAGCGGAGATGGGAGATACGCAGTATTTT
J gene: TRBJ1-1; V gene: TRBV29-1; D gene: TRBD1; clone size: .; CDR3 protein: CSGGQGGTEAFF; CDR3 DNA: TGCAGCGGGGGACAGGGAGGCACTGAAGCTTTCTTT
J gene: TRBJ2-7; V gene: TRBV19; D gene: .; clone size: few; CDR3 protein: CASSFTGQPYEQYF; CDR3 DNA: TGTGCCAGTAGTTTTACAGGGCAGCCCTACGAGCAGTACTTC
J gene: TRBJ1-5; V gene: TRBV18; D gene: TRBD1; clone size: .; CDR3 protein: CASSPLPYRGYQPQHF; CDR3 DNA: TGTGCCAGCTCACCGCTACCTTACAGGGGGTACCAGCCCCAGCATTTT
J gene: TRBJ1-1; V gene: TRBV5-1; D gene: .; clone size: .; CDR3 protein: CASSLAWDTEAFF; CDR3 DNA: TGCGCCAGCAGCTTGGCGTGGGACACTGAAGCTTTCTTT
J gene: TRBJ2-2; V gene: TRBV12-3/TRBV12-4; D gene: .; clone size: .; CDR3 protein: CASSSEYTGELFF; CDR3 DNA: TGTGCCAGCAGTTCAGAGTACACCGGGGAGCTGTTTTTT
J gene: TRBJ1-5; V gene: TRBV7-8; D gene: TRBD1; clone size: once; CDR3 protein: CASSANPGGGGQPQHF; CDR3 DNA: TGTGCCAGCAGCGCGAACCCAGGGGGCGGGGGCCAGCCCCAGCATTTT
J gene: TRBJ1-2; V gene: TRBV6-2/TRBV6-3; D gene: TRBD1; clone size: .; CDR3 protein: CASSDRGDGYTF; CDR3 DNA: TGTGCCAGCAGTGACAGGGGGGATGGCTACACCTTC
J gene: TRBJ2-1; V gene: TRBV5-4; D gene: TRBD2; clone size: .; CDR3 protein: CASSRRAGLSHNEQFF; CDR3 DNA: TGTGCCAGCAGCAGACGAGCGGGACTTAGCCACAATGAGCAGTTCTTC
J gene: TRBJ2-3; V gene: TRBV6-5; D gene: .; clone size: .; CDR3 protein: CASSYPDLGGTDTQYF; CDR3 DNA: TGTGCCAGCAGTTACCCTGATCTTGGGGGCACAGATACGCAGTATTTT
J gene: TRBJ2-1; V gene: TRBV4-3; D gene: TRBD2; clone size: .; CDR3 protein: CASSQDLGSSGRSYNEQFF; CDR3 DNA: TGCGCCAGCAGCCAAGATCTAGGGTCAAGCGGGAGGAGCTACAATGAGCAGTTCTTC
J gene: TRBJ1-1; V gene: TRBV6-5; D gene: .; clone size: .; CDR3 protein: CASSYGQGERAFF; CDR3 DNA: TGTGCCAGCAGTTACGGTCAGGGCGAGAGAGCTTTCTTT
J gene: TRBJ2-7; V gene: TRBV19; D gene: .; clone size: .; CDR3 protein: CASSMGAVEQYF; CDR3 DNA: TGTGCCAGTAGTATGGGGGCAGTCGAGCAGTACTTC
J gene: TRBJ2-7; V gene: TRBV3-1/TRBV3-2; D gene: TRBD2; clone size: .; CDR3 protein: CASSPGLAPYEQYF; CDR3 DNA: TGTGCCAGCAGCCCCGGACTAGCACCTTACGAGCAGTACTTC
J gene: TRBJ1-1; V gene: TRBV4-2; D gene: .; clone size: once; CDR3 protein: CASTPDRENTEAFF; CDR3 DNA: TGTGCCAGCACCCCTGATAGGGAGAACACTGAAGCTTTCTTT
J gene: TRBJ1-5; V gene: TRBV6-2/TRBV6-3; D gene: .; clone size: .; CDR3 protein: CASSYWGQGSQPQHF; CDR3 DNA: TGTGCCAGCAGTTACTGGGGGCAGGGCAGTCAGCCCCAGCATTTT
J gene: TRBJ2-1; V gene: TRBV5-4; D gene: .; clone size: once; CDR3 protein: CASSSPGTRADEQFF; CDR3 DNA: TGTGCCAGCAGCTCGCCCGGGACGCGGGCGGATGAGCAGTTCTTC
J gene: TRBJ2-2; V gene: TRBV27; D gene: .; clone size: .; CDR3 protein: CASSLGRVGTGELFF; CDR3 DNA: TGTGCCAGCAGCCTGGGCAGGGTCGGGACCGGGGAGCTGTTTTTT
J gene: TRBJ2-1; V gene: TRBV6-2/TRBV6-3; D gene: TRBD2; clone size: .; CDR3 protein: CASSFRGREDYNEQFF; CDR3 DNA: TGTGCCAGCAGTTTTCGCGGGAGGGAGGACTACAATGAGCAGTTCTTC
J gene: TRBJ1-5; V gene: TRBV18; D gene: TRBD1; clone size: once; CDR3 protein: CASSLLRDRGGNQPQHF; CDR3 DNA: TGTGCCAGCTCACTCCTCCGGGACAGGGGTGGTAATCAGCCCCAGCATTTT
J gene: TRBJ1-6; V gene: TRBV30; D gene: .; clone size: .; CDR3 protein: CAWTKGYSYNSPLHF; CDR3 DNA: TGTGCCTGGACAAAAGGGTACTCCTATAATTCACCCCTCCACTTT
J gene: TRBJ2-1; V gene: TRBV4-3; D gene: TRBD2; clone size: .; CDR3 protein: CASSLLAGGPSSYNEQFF; CDR3 DNA: TGCGCCAGCAGCCTACTAGCGGGAGGGCCTAGCTCCTACAATGAGCAGTTCTTC